These 8 T cell receptor beta chains were all obtained from the same sample, sequenced in a study of blood T cell repertoires in COVID-19. Some clones are missing from TCRdb's copy, which holds only in-frame ones; the method was immunoSEQ multiplex PCR. The sample lists about 220,000 clones; 82% were seen once. Sequencing was performed on peripheral blood. These receptors all come from an elderly woman with acute or convalescent COVID-19.

J is TRBJ1-1 and V is TRBV2, with a possible D match to TRBD1 (5 bases). The CDR3 consists of 15 residues. V was cut by 6 bases and J by 6 bases, with 20 bases left in between. Germline values: CDR1 SNHLY, CDR2 FYNNEI. The CDR3 reads CASRTSQGIVSEAFF. The CDR3 DNA is TGTGCCAGCAGGACCTCCCAGGGTATCGTCTCTGAAGCTTTCTTT.

The rearrangement joins TRBV19 to TRBJ2-2; 9 nucleotides align to TRBD1. The CDR3 is made up of 16 amino acids. V trimming: 5 bases; J trimming: 0 bases; junction bases outside the gene matches: 4. The germline CDR1 and CDR2 sequences are LNHDA and SQIVND (reference sequence). The CDR3 loop is CASSARQGANTGELFF. DNA of the CDR3: TGTGCCAGTAGTGCTCGACAGGGGGCGAACACCGGGGAGCTGTTTTTT.

This clone was seen a few times. The V and J genes are TRBV7-2 and TRBJ2-2; possible D gene TRBD1, 5 bases. CDR1 is SGHTA, CDR2 FQGNSA, per germline. Trimming removed 0 bases at V and 8 bases at J, with 13 bases between. The CDR3 is 15 residues long. The CDR3 DNA is TGTGCCAGCAGCTTAGCAATCTCGGCAGGGGGGGAGCTGTTTTTT. This codes for CASSLAISAGGELFF.

DNA of the CDR3: TGTGCCTGGAACAGGGATTCACCCCTCCACTTT. Translation gives CAWNRDSPLHF. This chain links TRBV30 with TRBJ1-6, with D possibly being TRBD1 (6 bases). Germline V CDR1 and CDR2: GTSNPN, SVGIG (reference sequence). The CDR3 has 11 residues. Trimming removed 4 bases at V and 8 bases at J, with 6 bases between.

The rearrangement links TRBV5-1 to TRBJ1-4, with 10 bases that match TRBD1. CDR3 length equals 17 residues. J gave up 8 bases and V 0 bases, and 10 bases lay outside the gene matches. Germline-derived CDR1 and CDR2 are SGHRS and YFSETQ. CDR3 bases: TGCGCCAGCAGCTTGGTGGCGGTTCGACAGGGGGCGGAAAAACTGTTTTTT. It yields the protein CASSLVAVRQGAEKLFF.

This clone has more than one count but fewer than ten. For the CDR3, the DNA is TGTGCCAGTAGTCCTCCCGGGACAGGGCAAAATCAGCCCCAGCATTTT. Its translation is CASSPPGTGQNQPQHF. The V gene is TRBV19, the J gene TRBJ1-5, with TRBD1 identical over 9 bases. Germline V gene sequence: CDR1 LNHDA, CDR2 SQIVND (reference sequence). The junction had 9 bases not matched to a gene; V was cut back by 5 bases and J by 4 bases. This CDR3 is 16 amino acids long.

The J gene is TRBJ2-1, the V gene TRBV3-1 (or the pseudogene TRBV3-2), with 10 bases that match TRBD2. The junction had 13 bases not matched to a gene; V was cut back by 4 bases and J by 10 bases. Germline-derived CDR1 and CDR2 are LGHDT and YNNKEL (reference sequence). The CDR3 loop spans 16 amino acids. The CDR3 loop reads CASSRTGTSAHAEQFF. The CDR3 DNA reads as TGTGCCAGCAGCCGCACCGGGACTAGCGCCCACGCCGAGCAGTTCTTC.

This clone has only a few counts. The chain joins TRBV5-1 to TRBJ1-2, with 8 bases identical to TRBD1. CDR3 size: 14 residues. Germline V CDR1 and CDR2: SGHRS, YFSETQ. Trimming took 0 bases from V and 8 from J; bases not matched to a gene: 6. CDR3 amino acids: CASSLGRGLVGYTF. The CDR3 nucleotides read TGCGCCAGCAGCTTGGGCAGGGGGCTGGTCGGCTACACCTTC.